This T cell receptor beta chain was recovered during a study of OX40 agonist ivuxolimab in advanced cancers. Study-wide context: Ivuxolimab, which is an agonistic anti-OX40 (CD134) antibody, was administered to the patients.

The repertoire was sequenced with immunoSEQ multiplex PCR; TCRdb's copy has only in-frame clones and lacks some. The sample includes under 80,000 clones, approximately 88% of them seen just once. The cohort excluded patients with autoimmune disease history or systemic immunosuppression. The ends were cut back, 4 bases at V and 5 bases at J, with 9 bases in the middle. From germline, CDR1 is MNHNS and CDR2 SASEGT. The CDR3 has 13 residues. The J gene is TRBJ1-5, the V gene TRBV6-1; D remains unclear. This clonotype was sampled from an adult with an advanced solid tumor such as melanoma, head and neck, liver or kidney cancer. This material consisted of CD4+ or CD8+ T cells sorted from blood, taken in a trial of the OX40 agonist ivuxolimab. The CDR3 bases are TGTGCCAGCAGTGGGCGGGAGGATCAGCCCCAGCATTTT. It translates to CASSGREDQPQHF.